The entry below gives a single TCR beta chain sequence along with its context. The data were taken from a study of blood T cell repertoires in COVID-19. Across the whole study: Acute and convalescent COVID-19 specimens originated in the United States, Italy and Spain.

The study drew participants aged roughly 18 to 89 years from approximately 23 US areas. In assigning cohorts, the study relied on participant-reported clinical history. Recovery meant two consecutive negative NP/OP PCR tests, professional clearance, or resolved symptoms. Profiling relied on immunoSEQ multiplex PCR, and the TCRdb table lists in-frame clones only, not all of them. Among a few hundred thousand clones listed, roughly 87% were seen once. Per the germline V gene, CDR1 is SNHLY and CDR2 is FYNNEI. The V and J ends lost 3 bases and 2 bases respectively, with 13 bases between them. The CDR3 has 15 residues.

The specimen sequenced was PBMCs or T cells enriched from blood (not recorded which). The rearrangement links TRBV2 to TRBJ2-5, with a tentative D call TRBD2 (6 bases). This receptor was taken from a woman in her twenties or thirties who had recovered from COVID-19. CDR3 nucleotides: TGTGCCAGCAGTGACAGGTTTGGGGGGCAAGAGACCCAGTACTTC. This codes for CASSDRFGGQETQYF.